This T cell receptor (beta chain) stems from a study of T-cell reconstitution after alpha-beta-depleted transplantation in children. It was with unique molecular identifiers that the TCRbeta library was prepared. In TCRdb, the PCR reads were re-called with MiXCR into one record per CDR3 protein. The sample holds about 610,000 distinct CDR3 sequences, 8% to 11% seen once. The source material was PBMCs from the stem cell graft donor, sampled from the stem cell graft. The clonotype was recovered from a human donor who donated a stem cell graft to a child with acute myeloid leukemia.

CDR3 in amino acids: CSAPTQAGYTF. In DNA, the CDR3 is TGCAGCGCTCCTACCCAGGCTGGCTACACCTTC. The chain recombines TRBV29-1 with TRBJ1-2, with D hard to call. The germline V gene has CDR1 SQVTM and CDR2 ANQGSEA. The CDR3 length is 11 residues. V was pared by 7 bases and J by 7 bases, with 13 bases between.